The source of this T cell receptor (beta chain) is a study of shared clonotypes between healthy human individuals. Healthy HIV-negative adults without recent acute infections or vaccinations served as donors. Profiling relied on immunoSEQ multiplex PCR, and the TCRdb table lists in-frame clones only, not all of them. The sample has some 200,000 clones, 60% to 80% seen once. The CDR3 contains 15 residues. V gave up 5 bases and J gave up 0 bases; unmatched junction bases: 6. Germline V gene lookup returns CDR1 SGHVS and CDR2 FQNEAQ. To note about this clone: Its antigen is currently unknown.

Findings and caveats of the study: Of the naive CD4 clonotypes, around 4.8% were shared across a few donors.

The TCR comes from a man aged 25-45 years in good health. The V gene is TRBV7-8, the J gene TRBJ2-7; 8 bases agree with TRBD1. Sequenced input: memory CD4+ T cells sorted from blood. As to subset: CD45RA-negative fraction. The CDR3 nucleotides are TGTGCCAGCAGCCGCCGACAGGGGATCTCCTACGAGCAGTACTTC. This gives the protein CASSRRQGISYEQYF.